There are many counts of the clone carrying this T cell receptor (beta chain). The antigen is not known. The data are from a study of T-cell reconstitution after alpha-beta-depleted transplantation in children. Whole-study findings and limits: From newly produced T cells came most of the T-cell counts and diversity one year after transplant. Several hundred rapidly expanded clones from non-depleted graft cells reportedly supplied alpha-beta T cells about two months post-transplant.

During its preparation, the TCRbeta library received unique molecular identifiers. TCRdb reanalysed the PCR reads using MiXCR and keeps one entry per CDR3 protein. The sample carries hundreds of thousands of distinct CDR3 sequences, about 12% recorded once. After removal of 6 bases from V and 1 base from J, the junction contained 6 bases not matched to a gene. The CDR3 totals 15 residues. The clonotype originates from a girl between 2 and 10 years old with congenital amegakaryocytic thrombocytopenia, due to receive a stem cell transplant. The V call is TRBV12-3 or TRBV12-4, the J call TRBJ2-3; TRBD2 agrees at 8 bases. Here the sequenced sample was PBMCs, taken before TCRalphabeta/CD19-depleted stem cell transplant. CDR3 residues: CASRGLVSGTDTQYF. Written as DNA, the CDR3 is TGTGCCAGCAGGGGACTAGTCTCCGGCACAGATACGCAGTATTTT.